This section outlines one T cell receptor (beta chain) sequence together with its context. Participants were placed into cohorts based on the clinical history they reported. Up to 2 weeks before entering the study, exposed participants had met a COVID-19 case. The data stem from a study of blood T cell repertoires in COVID-19. Study-level background: PBMCs, B-cell-depleted T cells, or T cells were the source of the cDNA or gDNA that made up the material.

Study processing details: By means of reference gene primer amplification, nucleated cell counts were estimated. Profiled with immunoSEQ multiplex PCR; TCRdb holds only in-frame clones, not every one. V, J and clone size are taken as reported in that table, and D and trimming were inferred from the DNA itself. In the table there are 300,000 or so clones, 89% of which are singletons. Germline CDR1 and CDR2: MNHEY and SVGAGI. The J segment lost 0 bases and the V segment lost 8 bases, leaving 5 bases of the junction unmatched. This CDR3 comprises 14 residues. The gene calls are TRBV6-5 and TRBJ2-3; 7 nucleotides align to TRBD2. Sequenced: PBMCs or T cells enriched from blood (not recorded which). This receptor was obtained from a woman aged 45-65 years who had been exposed to COVID-19. The CDR3 coding sequence is TGTGCCAGCCGGGAGGACCATAGCACAGATACGCAGTATTTT. It translates to CASREDHSTDTQYF.